Shown below are 20 T cell receptor beta chains from a single sample sequenced in a study of shared clonotypes between healthy human individuals. TCRdb's copy holds only in-frame clones and misses some; the assay was immunoSEQ multiplex PCR. The table records millions of clones, 90% to 95% of them present only once. The material sequenced was naive CD4+ T cells from PBMCs. Subset denoted: CD45RA+ positively selected. The receptors come from a man aged 18-30 years in good health. Some clones in this sample may be carry-over from other donors' samples.

V usage is TRBV27 and J usage is TRBJ1-3; 9 bases match TRBD1. The ends lost 8 bases at V and 5 bases at J; junction bases unmatched: 10. CDR3 length: 15 amino acids. Germline V gene sequence: CDR1 MNHEY, CDR2 SMNVEV (reference sequence). Here the CDR3 DNA reads TGTGCCAGCCCCATGGGACAGGGAGAAAGAAACACCATATATTTT. It encodes CASPMGQGERNTIYF.

The chain uses TRBV19 and TRBJ2-1; 10 bases align to TRBD2. The trim removed 5 bases at V and 6 bases at J, leaving 7 bases unmatched. The CDR3 has 15 amino acids. Germline V CDR1 and CDR2: LNHDA, SQIVND (reference sequence). CDR3 nucleotides: TGTGCCAGTAGTTGGCTAGCGGGAGTCATCAATGAGCAGTTCTTC. This codes for CASSWLAGVINEQFF. Full variable domain (outside the CDR3, taken from reference TRBV19 and TRBJ2-1): DGGITQSPKYLFRKEGQNVTLSCEQNLNHDAMYWYRQDPGQGLRLIYYSQIVNDFQKGDIAEGYSVSREKKESFPLTVTSAQKNPTAFYLCASSWLAGVINEQFFGPGTRLTVL.

Points on this clone: The sample holds other DNA sequences that translate to the same CDR3. The chain has TRBV6-1 and TRBJ2-2; D may correspond to TRBD1 or TRBD2 (5 bases each). Germline lookup yields CDR1 MNHNS and CDR2 SASEGT. Trimming removed 8 bases at V and 2 bases at J, with 9 bases between. This CDR3 spans 13 amino acids. CDR3 residues: CASSGTNTGELFF. In nucleotides, the CDR3 is TGTGCCAGCTCCGGGACCAACACCGGGGAGCTGTTTTTT.

This clone occurred a few times. This chain uses TRBV5-1 with TRBJ1-2, with 10 bases fitting TRBD1. There are 15 residues in the CDR3. V was pared by 5 bases and J by 3 bases, with 7 bases of the junction left unmatched. The germline gives CDR1 SGHRS, CDR2 YFSETQ. CDR3 sequence: CASREPGQGYYGYTF. CDR3 nucleotide sequence: TGCGCCAGCAGGGAACCGGGACAGGGGTACTATGGCTACACCTTC.

This clone was seen just once. The chain links TRBV19 to TRBJ2-4, with 13 nucleotides matching TRBD2. The CDR3 runs 19 residues. CDR1 and CDR2 from the germline V gene are LNHDA and SQIVND (reference sequence). V gave up 2 bases and J gave up 0 bases; unmatched junction bases: 7. CDR3 amino acids: CASSINRLAGGLAKNIQYF. CDR3 DNA sequence: TGTGCCAGTAGTATAAACCGACTAGCGGGAGGCCTAGCCAAAAACATTCAGTACTTC.

This sequence joins TRBV25-1 and TRBJ2-3; TRBD2 aligns across 9 bases. The V gene's germline CDR1 is MGHDK and CDR2 SYGVNS. The junction had 15 bases not matched to a gene; V was cut back by 4 bases and J by 4 bases. The CDR3 runs 18 residues. CDR3 in amino acids: CASSGGRGAGGIADTQYF. CDR3 nucleotides: TGTGCCAGCAGTGGGGGGAGGGGAGCGGGAGGCATAGCAGATACGCAGTATTTT.

V is TRBV2 and J is TRBJ2-1, with a possible D match to TRBD2 (5 bases). Germline V gene data show CDR1 as SNHLY and CDR2 as FYNNEI. V was trimmed by 8 bases and J by 1 base, leaving 15 bases between them. The CDR3 runs to 15 residues. CDR3 nucleotide sequence: TGTGCCAGCCAGCGCCCAGCGGTATCCTACAATGAGCAGTTCTTC. Its translation: CASQRPAVSYNEQFF.

The chain combines TRBV5-1 with TRBJ2-4; perhaps TRBD1 as D (5 bases). V lost 0 bases and J 9 bases, leaving 16 bases between the germline ends. There are 15 residues in the CDR3. Germline V gives CDR1 SGHRS, CDR2 YFSETQ. The CDR3 coding sequence is TGCGCCAGCAGCTTGGAGGTCGGACAAAACGGCATTCAGTACTTC. Encoded protein: CASSLEVGQNGIQYF.

V and J are TRBV6-5 and TRBJ2-7; 9 bases are shared with TRBD1. Unmatched junction bases numbered 17, after V lost 8 bases and J lost 12 bases. From germline, CDR1 is MNHEY and CDR2 SVGAGI. This CDR3 has 14 amino acids. The CDR3 loop is CASSKEDRGRNRYF. The CDR3 coding sequence is TGTGCCAGCTCTAAAGAGGACAGGGGTCGAAATCGGTACTTC.

The V and J genes are TRBV7-2 and TRBJ2-1; D is possibly TRBD1 (6 bases). The CDR3 loop spans 14 amino acids. Trimming stripped 7 bases from V and 8 bases from J, with 18 bases between. Per germline, CDR1 SGHTA and CDR2 FQGNSA. The CDR3 DNA reads as TGTGCCAGCACTCCAAGTGGGGGCAAGGATGAGCAGTTCTTC. Residues: CASTPSGGKDEQFF.

The chain uses TRBV25-1 and TRBJ2-4; 12 positions agree with TRBD2. V lost 2 bases, J lost 7 bases, and 9 bases stayed unmatched. The CDR3 is made up of 17 amino acids. Germline CDR1 MGHDK, CDR2 SYGVNS. CDR3 DNA sequence: TGTGCCAGCAGTGAAGATCGGCTAGCGGGAGGGCGGAACATTCAGTACTTC. It specifies CASSEDRLAGGRNIQYF.

The chain couples TRBV6-1 to TRBJ2-7; D perhaps matches TRBD1 (6 bases). With 8 bases removed from V and 2 bases from J, the gap between germline ends came to 13 bases. The CDR3 length is 13 residues. Germline V gene data show CDR1 as MNHNS and CDR2 as SASEGT. The DNA of the CDR3 is TGTGCCAGCTTCCAGGACAGTACCTACGAGCAGTACTTC. Translation gives CASFQDSTYEQYF.

The chain uses TRBV2 and TRBJ1-3; D uncertain. Germline values: CDR1 SNHLY, CDR2 FYNNEI. The CDR3 contains 16 residues. Trimming removed 5 bases from V and 0 bases from J, with 14 bases in between. The chain's CDR3 is CASSQNGPDSGNTIYF. Written as DNA, the CDR3 is TGTGCCAGCAGTCAGAACGGACCCGACTCTGGAAACACCATATATTTT. Combining the CDR3 with reference TRBV2 and TRBJ1-3 gives the whole variable domain EPEVTQTPSHQVTQMGQEVILRCVPISNHLYFYWYRQILGQKVEFLVSFYNNEISEKSEIFDDQFSVERPDGSNFTLKIRSTKLEDSAMYFCASSQNGPDSGNTIYFGEGSWLTVV.

The chain links TRBV7-6 to TRBJ1-4; tentatively, D is TRBD1 (6 bases). The V end was cut by 5 bases, the J end by 8 bases, with 12 bases between. This CDR3 spans 13 amino acids. Per the germline V gene, CDR1 is SGHVS and CDR2 is FNYEAQ. The CDR3: CASSATGREKLFF. CDR3 nucleotides: TGTGCCAGCAGCGCTACAGGGAGGGAAAAACTGTTTTTT.

This chain connects TRBV7-2 to TRBJ2-5; possibly TRBD2 for D (6 bases). With 1 base removed from V and 0 bases from J, the gap between germline ends came to 12 bases. From germline, CDR1 is SGHTA and CDR2 FQGNSA. The CDR3 runs to 16 residues. DNA of the CDR3: TGTGCCAGCAGCTTAGTGATATCTAGCGACCAAGAGACCCAGTACTTC. Translating gives CASSLVISSDQETQYF.

The V gene is TRBV7-2, the J gene TRBJ2-1; 11 bases map to TRBD2. Losses at the gene ends were 1 base for V and 6 bases for J; bases not matched to a gene: 5. The germline V gene encodes CDR1 SGHTA and CDR2 FQGNSA. The CDR3 runs to 16 residues. In DNA form, the CDR3 reads TGTGCCAGCAGCTTAGTAGGTACTAGCGGGGGCAATGAGCAGTTCTTC. Translating it yields CASSLVGTSGGNEQFF.

This rearrangement joins TRBV5-1 to TRBJ2-7; no definite D call. The CDR3 spans 15 residues. Germline V gene sequence: CDR1 SGHRS, CDR2 YFSETQ. With 4 bases removed from V and 3 bases from J, the gap between germline ends came to 17 bases. As DNA, the CDR3 is TGCGCCAGCAGCCCCTTGTCCGCGGAGCTCTACGAGCAGTACTTC. It yields the protein CASSPLSAELYEQYF.

With respect to this clone: Other DNA sequences of this sample code for an identical CDR3. The V call is TRBV25-1, the J call TRBJ2-7; no definite D call. V lost 2 bases, J lost 4 bases, and 9 bases lay in between. The germline V gene has CDR1 MGHDK and CDR2 SYGVNS. The CDR3 runs 13 residues. CDR3 in amino acids: CASSESGLYEQYF. In nucleotides, the CDR3 is TGTGCCAGCAGTGAAAGTGGCCTATACGAGCAGTACTTC.

The rearrangement uses TRBV28 and TRBJ2-7; D unresolved. The CDR3 loop spans 11 amino acids. The ends were cut back, 8 bases at V and 2 bases at J, with 7 bases in the middle. Germline loops: CDR1 MDHEN, CDR2 SYDVKM. The CDR3 nucleotides read TGTGCCAGCGGCAATCCCTACGAGCAGTACTTC. Translation: CASGNPYEQYF.

The rearrangement joins TRBV5-1 to TRBJ2-7, with TRBD1 matching 7 bases. CDR3 length equals 14 residues. The germline CDR1 and CDR2 sequences are SGHRS and YFSETQ. Unmatched junction bases numbered 4, after V lost 0 bases and J lost 4 bases. CDR3 sequence reads: CASSLDRGEYEQYF. CDR3 in DNA: TGCGCCAGCAGCTTGGACAGGGGAGAGTACGAGCAGTACTTC.